This T cell receptor (beta chain) was sequenced during a study of cytomegalovirus exposure and HLA in healthy donors. J gave up 4 bases and V 2 bases, and 8 bases lay outside the gene matches. This CDR3 region has 15 residues. Germline CDR1 GTSNPN, CDR2 SVGIG (reference sequence). TCRdb's table, derived via immunoSEQ multiplex PCR, lists solely in-frame clones and lacks some. Of 150,000 to 200,000 clones listed, 86% were seen once; the top ten hold around 6%. The sample taken for sequencing was PBMCs. The chain joins TRBV30 to TRBJ2-7, with 10 bases identical to TRBD2. This TCR came from a woman aged 25 to 39 in good health and CMV-seronegative. CDR3 loop: CAWSHASGRGYEQYF. The CDR3 region has the DNA TGTGCCTGGAGTCACGCTAGCGGGAGAGGATACGAGCAGTACTTC.